One and the same sample provided the 18 T cell receptor beta chains below, sequenced in a study of T-cell reconstitution after alpha-beta-depleted transplantation in children. TCRbeta library construction was performed incorporating unique molecular identifiers. TCRdb re-analysed the PCR reads in MiXCR, keeping a single row per CDR3 protein. The sample carries over 100,000 distinct CDR3 sequences, under 13% recorded once. This specimen was PBMCs, taken before TCRalphabeta/CD19-depleted stem cell transplant. These receptors came from a boy aged 2-15 years with acute lymphoblastic leukemia, due to receive a stem cell transplant.

This rearrangement joins TRBV29-1 to TRBJ2-5; 8 bases match TRBD1. The trim removed 7 bases at V and 7 bases at J, leaving 14 bases unmatched. This CDR3 is 14 amino acids long. Per germline, CDR1 SQVTM and CDR2 ANQGSEA. CDR3 sequence reads: CSAGGQDRLLTQYF. CDR3 sequence (DNA): TGCAGCGCCGGGGGACAGGACCGTCTTTTGACCCAGTACTTC.

With regard to this clonotype: A much larger clone is a single base away; this may be a read error. The chain carries TRBV20-1 and TRBJ1-5, with D unresolved. The CDR3 is 14 residues long. The V end was cut by 4 bases, the J end by 0 bases, with 10 bases between. Germline V gives CDR1 DFQATT, CDR2 SNEGSKA (reference sequence). The DNA of the CDR3 is TGCAGTGCTATAGACAAAAATAGCAATCAGCCCCAGCATTTT. Amino acid sequence: CSAIDKNSNQPQHF.

This clonotype turned up a few times. The gene calls are TRBV10-2 and TRBJ2-2; D is perhaps TRBD1 (6 bases). V gave up 6 bases and J gave up 4 bases, with 12 bases separating them. CDR1 and CDR2 (germline): WSHSY, SAAADI. CDR3 length equals 14 residues. The CDR3 region is CASRFDRLTGELFF. CDR3 nucleotides: TGCGCCAGCAGGTTCGACAGGCTCACCGGGGAGCTGTTTTTT.

This clonotype was found many times. The rearrangement uses TRBV5-1 and TRBJ2-3; 9 nucleotides agree with TRBD2. The CDR3 length is 14 residues. Germline V gene lookup returns CDR1 SGHRS and CDR2 YFSETQ. Trimming cost V 0 bases and J 9 bases; bases outside gene matches: 5. CDR3 protein: CASSLGDSGRTQYF. CDR3 nucleotides: TGCGCCAGCAGCTTGGGGGATAGCGGGAGAACGCAGTATTTT.

This clonotype was counted a few times. The V gene is TRBV5-1, the J gene TRBJ2-1; TRBD2 aligns across 9 bases. V dropped 1 base and J dropped 9; count of bases not matched to a gene: 5. From germline, CDR1 is SGHRS and CDR2 YFSETQ. The length of the CDR3 is 14 residues. CDR3 in amino acids: CASSLFSGRGEQFF. Written as DNA, the CDR3 is TGCGCCAGCAGCTTGTTTAGCGGGAGAGGTGAGCAGTTCTTC. The entire variable domain, with the rest obtained from reference TRBV5-1 and TRBJ2-1, is as follows: KAGVTQTPRYLIKTRGQQVTLSCSPISGHRSVSWYQQTPGQGLQFLFEYFSETQRNKGNFPGRFSGRQFSNSRSEMNVSTLELGDSALYLCASSLFSGRGEQFFGPGTRLTVL.

This clonotype was detected ten times or more. The chain has TRBV5-1 and TRBJ1-1; no reliable D call. The CDR3 is 14 residues long. Between the trimmed V and J ends, which lost 0 bases and 8 bases, there was a span of 14 bases. CDR1 is SGHRS, CDR2 YFSETQ, per germline. The CDR3 loop reads CASSLGPWAEEAFF. In DNA, the CDR3 is TGCGCCAGCAGCTTGGGACCTTGGGCAGAAGAAGCTTTCTTT. The full variable domain, in which reference TRBV5-1 and TRBJ1-1 provide the parts outside the CDR3, is KAGVTQTPRYLIKTRGQQVTLSCSPISGHRSVSWYQQTPGQGLQFLFEYFSETQRNKGNFPGRFSGRQFSNSRSEMNVSTLELGDSALYLCASSLGPWAEEAFFGQGTRLTVV.

V is TRBV27 and J is TRBJ2-2, with unresolved D. Germline values: CDR1 MNHEY, CDR2 SMNVEV (reference sequence). Trimming pared 11 bases from V and 4 bases from J, leaving 11 bases between. The CDR3 runs 12 residues. CDR3 amino acids: CAARQFTGELFF. The CDR3 coding sequence is TGTGCCGCCCGACAATTCACCGGGGAGCTGTTTTTT.

V usage is TRBV5-1 and J usage is TRBJ2-2, with a weak D call TRBD1 (6 bases). The V gene's germline CDR1 is SGHRS and CDR2 YFSETQ. V lost 4 bases and J lost 4, with 11 bases in between. There are 14 residues in the CDR3. The CDR3 DNA is TGCGCCAGCAGCCACGGGACATCCACCGGGGAGCTGTTTTTT. This codes for CASSHGTSTGELFF.

The chain couples TRBV18 to TRBJ2-5; D may be TRBD1 (5 bases). Germline V lookup: CDR1 KGHSH, CDR2 LQKENI. Trimming removed 3 bases at V and 2 bases at J, with 13 bases between. This CDR3 comprises 15 residues. The DNA of the CDR3 is TGTGCCAGCTCACCTTCCCGACAGACACAAGAGACCCAGTACTTC. Protein product: CASSPSRQTQETQYF.

This clonotype was seen more than once but under ten times. The rearrangement uses TRBV6-1 and TRBJ2-7; D ambiguous. The length of the CDR3 is 16 residues. Looked up from germline, CDR1 is MNHNS and CDR2 is SASEGT. V was cut by 10 bases and J by 2 bases, with 24 bases left in between. The CDR3 reads CATSGQLPFGTYEQYF. CDR3 bases: TGTGCCACCTCGGGTCAGCTTCCTTTTGGAACCTACGAGCAGTACTTC.

This clonotype was seen repeatedly, ten times or more. The CDR3 sequence is CASSPPEVTSTDTQYF. The CDR3 DNA reads TGTGCCAGCAGTCCTCCAGAGGTTACTAGCACAGATACGCAGTATTTT. The rearrangement uses TRBV12-3 or TRBV12-4 and TRBJ2-3, with D hard to call. The CDR3 totals 16 residues. V lost 5 bases to trimming and J lost 0 bases, with 15 bases between them.

The genes are TRBV20-1 and TRBJ1-1; 7 nucleotides line up with TRBD1. Germline V gene data show CDR1 as DFQATT and CDR2 as SNEGSKA (reference sequence). Unmatched junction bases numbered 6, after V lost 1 base and J lost 1 base. CDR3 size: 15 residues. The CDR3 DNA follows: TGCAGTGCTAGAGGCCCGGGGACAGCGAACACTGAAGCTTTCTTT. This gives the protein CSARGPGTANTEAFF.

Notes on this clonotype: A much larger clone lies one base from this, so it may be a read error. This chain links TRBV20-1 with TRBJ2-5, with no clear D. The CDR3 runs 12 residues. Germline CDR1 is DFQATT and CDR2 is SNEGSKA (reference sequence). The CDR3 loop reads CSARGDGETHYF. Here the CDR3 DNA reads TGCAGTGCTAGAGGGGATGGCGAGACCCATTACTTC.

V usage is TRBV28 and J usage is TRBJ2-6, with D perhaps matching TRBD1 (8 bases). V gave up 4 bases and J gave up 6 bases, with 13 bases separating them. The length of the CDR3 is 15 residues. Germline lookup yields CDR1 MDHEN and CDR2 SYDVKM. The CDR3 DNA reads as TGTGCCAGCAGTTACAGGGGGGGAAAGGCCAACGTCCTGACTTTC. Its translation: CASSYRGGKANVLTF.

This clonotype was seen a handful of times. CDR3 amino acids: CSATTSGRLIRYEQYF. The DNA of the CDR3 is TGCAGTGCTACAACTAGCGGGAGGTTAATACGCTACGAGCAGTACTTC. The V call is TRBV20-1, the J call TRBJ2-7; the match to TRBD2 covers 12 bases. CDR1 is DFQATT, CDR2 SNEGSKA, per germline (reference sequence). Unmatched junction bases numbered 10, after V lost 4 bases and J lost 3 bases. The CDR3 is 16 amino acids.

V is TRBV2 and J is TRBJ1-2; 7 positions agree with TRBD1. J was trimmed by 8 bases and V by 10 bases; bases with no gene match: 7. The CDR3 is 11 residues long. The germline V gene has CDR1 SNHLY and CDR2 FYNNEI. The CDR3 nucleotides read TGTGCCATCAGAACAGGGGACGGCTACACCTTC. It translates to CAIRTGDGYTF.

This clonotype was seen ten or more times. The chain carries TRBV7-6 and TRBJ2-7; tentatively, D is TRBD1 (5 bases). V lost 1 base and J 2 bases, leaving 12 bases between the germline ends. The CDR3 consists of 15 residues. The germline CDR1 and CDR2 sequences are SGHVS and FNYEAQ. CDR3 DNA: TGTGCCAGCAGCTTAGAATCAACAGGTACCTACGAGCAGTACTTC. Protein sequence: CASSLESTGTYEQYF.

The J gene is TRBJ1-1, the V gene TRBV7-9; D call uncertain. The CDR3 length is 12 residues. Trimming cost V 7 bases and J 0 bases, with 6 bases left between them. Germline lookup yields CDR1 SEHNR and CDR2 FQNEAQ (reference sequence). Written as DNA, the CDR3 is TGTGCCAGCAACAATCTGAACACTGAAGCTTTCTTT. This codes for CASNNLNTEAFF. Drawing the rest from reference TRBV7-9 and TRBJ1-1, the complete variable domain is DTGVSQNPRHKITKRGQNVTFRCDPISEHNRLYWYRQTLGQGPEFLTYFQNEAQLEKSRLLSDRFSAERPKGSFSTLEIQRTEQGDSAMYLCASNNLNTEAFFGQGTRLTVV.